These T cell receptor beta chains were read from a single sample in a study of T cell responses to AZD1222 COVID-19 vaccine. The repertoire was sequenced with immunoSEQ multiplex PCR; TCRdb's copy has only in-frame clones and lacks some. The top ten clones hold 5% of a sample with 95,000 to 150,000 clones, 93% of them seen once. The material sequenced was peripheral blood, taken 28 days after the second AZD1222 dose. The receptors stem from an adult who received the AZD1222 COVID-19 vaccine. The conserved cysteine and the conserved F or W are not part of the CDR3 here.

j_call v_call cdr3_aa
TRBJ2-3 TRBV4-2 ASSQDLRRRVGTDTQY
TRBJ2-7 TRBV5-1 ASSLAISEEQY
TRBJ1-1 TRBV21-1 ASSKVRTGGEAF
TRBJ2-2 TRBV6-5 ASKREISSGELF
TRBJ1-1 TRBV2 ASSLRTGRTEAF
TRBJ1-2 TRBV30 AWRTPGQGYGYT
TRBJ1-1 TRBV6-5 ASRPGDEAEAF
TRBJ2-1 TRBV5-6 ASTIGVVNEQF
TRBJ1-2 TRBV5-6 ASSLVRQGAQSGYT
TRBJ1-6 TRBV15 ATSRAGDRGNLH
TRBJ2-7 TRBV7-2 ASSLGGGWIYEQY
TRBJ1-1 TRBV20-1 SASGQTNTEAF
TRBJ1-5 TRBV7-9 ASSLEGTGGQPQH
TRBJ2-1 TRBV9 ASSVYDSPYNEQF
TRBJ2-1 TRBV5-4 ASSLAGPGSPYNEQF
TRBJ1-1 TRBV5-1 ASSFGRGDTEAF
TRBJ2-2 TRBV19 ASSWISGELF
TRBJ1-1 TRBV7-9 ASSLQGEATEAF
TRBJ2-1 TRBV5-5 ASSLGLAAYNEQF
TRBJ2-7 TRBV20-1 SARDPYEQY
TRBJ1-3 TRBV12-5 ASGGLSGNTIY
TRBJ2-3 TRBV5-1 ASSRGLAMGLAGDTQY
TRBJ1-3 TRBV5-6 ASSYGVSGNTIY
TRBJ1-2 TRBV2 ASSLDYGYT
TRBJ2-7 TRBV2 ASSRTSGSSTYEQY
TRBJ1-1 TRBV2 ASRGNTEAF
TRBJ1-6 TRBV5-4 ASSLGAGTYNSPLH
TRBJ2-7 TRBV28 ASSLNPYEQY
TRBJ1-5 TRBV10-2 ASGRQAESYQPQH
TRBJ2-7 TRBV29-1 SVVSGGKAYEQY
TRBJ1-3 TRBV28 ASRSTRDSGNTIY
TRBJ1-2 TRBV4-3 ASSQDTGDSYGYT
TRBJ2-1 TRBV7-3 ASSRGGRAGDEQF
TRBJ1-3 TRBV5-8 ASSLYRRPGNTIY
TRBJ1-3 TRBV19 ASMTPTGGNTIY
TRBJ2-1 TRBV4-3 ASSQGSYRGTYNEQF
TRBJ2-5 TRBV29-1 SAGGSQETQY
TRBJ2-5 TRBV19 ASGSAGGETQY
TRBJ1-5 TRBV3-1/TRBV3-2 ASSPICSNQPQH
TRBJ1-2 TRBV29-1 SGSGTAAQGYT
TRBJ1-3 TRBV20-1 SAKRGDTIY
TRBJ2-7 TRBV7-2 ASSLAGTSSYEQY
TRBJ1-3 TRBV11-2 ASSLGSVSGNTIY